These 6 T cell receptor beta chains came from one sample sequenced in a study of breast tumors, draining lymph nodes, adjacent tissues. Axillary draining lymph nodes of breast cancer patients supplied the node samples. TCRdb passed the multiplex PCR reads through MiXCR, listing each CDR3 protein once. This repertoire shows about 180,000 distinct CDR3 sequences, about 30% found once; its top ten account for 3% to 4.5%. Sequenced input: axillary lymph node tissue. The receptors were gathered from a female donor with breast cancer. Some clones in this sample may be carry-over from other donors' samples.

This clonotype has ten or more counts. V gene TRBV30 combines with J gene TRBJ2-5; D is unclear. V was pared by 8 bases and J by 1 base, with 14 bases between. The CDR3 has 13 residues. CDR1 and CDR2 from the germline V gene are GTSNPN and SVGIG (reference sequence). CDR3 DNA: TGTGCCCAATCTCGACGGAGCCAAGAGACCCAGTACTTC. Protein sequence: CAQSRRSQETQYF.

Ten or more counts support this clonotype. This chain joins TRBV6-2 or TRBV6-3 and TRBJ2-7, with TRBD2 matching over 11 bases. V lost 7 bases to trimming and J lost 3 bases; unmatched junction nucleotides: 5. The CDR3 loop spans 14 amino acids. In germline, CDR1 is MNHEY, CDR2 SVGEGT. The CDR3 spells CASTTSGSIYEQYF. The CDR3 coding sequence is TGTGCCAGCACCACTAGCGGGAGCATCTACGAGCAGTACTTC.

This clonotype was seen ten or more times. The CDR3 spells CAWRGLGNQPQHF. The CDR3 nucleotides read TGTGCCTGGAGGGGATTGGGCAATCAGCCCCAGCATTTT. The V and J genes are TRBV30 and TRBJ1-5, with D unclear. V lost 3 bases to trimming and J lost 2 bases, with 8 bases between them. The CDR3 contains 13 residues. Germline CDR1 reads GTSNPN; CDR2 reads SVGIG (reference sequence).

This clonotype occurred many times. The chain carries TRBV7-9 and TRBJ2-4; D might be TRBD1 or TRBD2, each matching 5 bases. Trimming took 1 base from V and 6 from J, leaving 16 bases between them. This CDR3 has 16 residues. Germline values: CDR1 SEHNR, CDR2 FQNEAQ (reference sequence). The CDR3 bases are TGTGCCAGCAGCTTAGGGGGGTCCCTTGATGGAAACATTCAGTACTTC. Translating it yields CASSLGGSLDGNIQYF.

About this clonotype: One junction end disagrees with the germline gene, perhaps due to a read error. V usage is TRBV20-1 and J usage is TRBJ1-6; TRBD1 might be the D (6 bases). The germline V gene encodes CDR1 DFQATT and CDR2 SNEGSKA (reference sequence). CDR3 length: 15 residues. This chain's CDR3 is CSALRGAGGSSPLRF. The CDR3 DNA reads as TGCAGTGCCTTGAGGGGGGCCGGGGGTTCTTCACCCCTCCGCTTT.

This clonotype was seen ten or more times. An end of the junction does not agree with germline; a read error may underlie this. The rearrangement uses TRBV6-5 and TRBJ2-7, with unresolved D. The CDR3 is made up of 16 amino acids. Looked up from germline, CDR1 is MNHEY and CDR2 is SVGAGI. CDR3 DNA: TGTGCCAGCAGTCACTCGATCTATGACCGTCCCTACGAGCAGTACTTC. As protein: CASSHSIYDRPYEQYF.